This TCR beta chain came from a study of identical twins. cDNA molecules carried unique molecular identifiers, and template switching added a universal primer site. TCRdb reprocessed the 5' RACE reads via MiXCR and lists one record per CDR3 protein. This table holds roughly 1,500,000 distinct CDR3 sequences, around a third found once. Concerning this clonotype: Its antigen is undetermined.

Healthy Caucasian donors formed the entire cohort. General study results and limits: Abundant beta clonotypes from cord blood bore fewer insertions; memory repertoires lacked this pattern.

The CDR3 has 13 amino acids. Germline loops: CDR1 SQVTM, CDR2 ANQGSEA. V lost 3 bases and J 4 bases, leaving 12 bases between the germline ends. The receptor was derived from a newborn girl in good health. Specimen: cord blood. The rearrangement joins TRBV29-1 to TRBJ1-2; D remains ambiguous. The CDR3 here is CSVDLRSPYGYTF. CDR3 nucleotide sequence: TGCAGCGTTGATCTCCGGAGCCCCTATGGCTACACCTTC.